The table lists the clone carrying this T cell receptor (beta chain) with a few counts. What it binds is not known. The ends were cut back, 2 bases at V and 4 bases at J, with 12 bases in the middle. Per the germline V gene, CDR1 is SGHAT and CDR2 is FQNNGV. This CDR3 region has 16 residues. These data belong to a study of T cells after yellow fever vaccination. Overall study results and limits: It was a small share of clonotypes that appeared in both CD4 and CD8 compartments. A faster peak, day 5 versus 15, was reached by the weaker secondary response.

TCRdb re-called the 5' RACE reads with MiXCR, one entry per CDR3 protein. This sample has 150,000 to 200,000 distinct CDR3 sequences, with about a tenth found just once. J is TRBJ1-6 and V is TRBV11-2, with D uncertain. Sequenced here: CD8+ T cells sorted from PBMCs, sampled 45 days after the yellow fever booster vaccination. This receptor was identified in a man between 18 and 35 years old who received the YFV17D yellow fever vaccine. The CDR3 protein is CASSLRRFGYNSPLHF. CDR3 DNA: TGTGCCAGCAGCTTACGGAGGTTCGGATATAATTCACCCCTCCACTTT.